This record covers a single T cell receptor beta chain. Its antigen is undetermined. This specimen comes from a study of T cell responses to AZD1222 COVID-19 vaccine. Study-level findings and limits: Across spike, vaccine-associated CD4 TCRs were found, dominant at 160-218 and 743-854. Nearly half of spike-specific TCRs reportedly target variant regions that are unmutated in the B.1.351 and B.1.1.7 variants. The study identified only six AZD1222 recipients as seropositive at baseline. Repertoire collection took place solely once the T cell response had peaked.

The assay was immunoSEQ multiplex PCR, and TCRdb's table has in-frame clones only and misses some. The sample includes 75,000 to 95,000 clones, 70% to 90% of them seen just once. The sample in question was peripheral blood, obtained on day 0 of AZD1222 vaccination. This clonotype was obtained from an adult in good health.

CDR3 loop: CASSSGQVSSYEQYF. The DNA for the CDR3 is TGTGCCAGCAGCTCGGGACAGGTTAGCTCCTACGAGCAGTACTTC. The chain recombines TRBV7-2 with TRBJ2-7; TRBD1 agrees at 8 bases. The ends lost 4 bases at V and 0 bases at J; junction bases unmatched: 5. Germline V gene sequence: CDR1 SGHTA, CDR2 FQGNSA. The CDR3 is made up of 15 amino acids.